Listed here are 2 T cell receptor beta chains from one sample, sequenced in a study of blood T cell repertoires in COVID-19. TCRdb keeps only in-frame clones here, not all; method: immunoSEQ multiplex PCR. The data show 110,000 to 150,000 clones, around 82% seen once. The sequenced sample consisted of PBMCs or T cells enriched from blood (not recorded which). The receptors stem from a woman aged 45-65 years who had recovered from COVID-19.

The CDR3 DNA sequence: TGTGCCAGCAGCCGAGGACAGTATGGCTACACCTTC. It yields the protein CASSRGQYGYTF. The J gene is TRBJ1-2, the V gene TRBV12-3 or TRBV12-4; D possibly corresponds to TRBD1 (6 bases). This CDR3 has 12 residues. V was shortened by 6 bases and J by 5 bases, with 10 bases between the two germline ends.

The chain joins TRBV7-8 to TRBJ2-3; maybe TRBD2 (6 bases). The V gene's germline CDR1 is SGHVS and CDR2 FQNEAQ. This CDR3 is 12 amino acids long. Trimming cost V 6 bases and J 6 bases, with 10 bases left between them. The CDR3 bases are TGTGCCAGCAGACGACTAGTCGATACGCAGTATTTT. Amino acids: CASRRLVDTQYF. The full variable domain, in which reference TRBV7-8 and TRBJ2-3 provide the parts outside the CDR3, is GAGVSQSPRYKVAKRGQDVALRCDPISGHVSLFWYQQALGQGPEFLTYFQNEAQLDKSGLPSDRFFAERPEGSVSTLKIQRTQQEDSAVYLCASRRLVDTQYFGPGTRLTVL.